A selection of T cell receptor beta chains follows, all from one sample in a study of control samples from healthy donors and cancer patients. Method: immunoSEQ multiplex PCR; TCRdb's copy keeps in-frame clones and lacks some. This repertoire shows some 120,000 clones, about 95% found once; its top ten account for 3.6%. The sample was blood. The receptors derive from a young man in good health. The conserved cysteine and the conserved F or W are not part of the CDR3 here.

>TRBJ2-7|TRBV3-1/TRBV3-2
ASSLPGVPYEQY
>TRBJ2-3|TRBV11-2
ASSLDQGGWVDTQY
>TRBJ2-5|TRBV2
ASKGTSGGEETQY
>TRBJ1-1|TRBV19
ASSMFRGLEAF
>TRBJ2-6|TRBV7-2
ASRNTGNGANVLT
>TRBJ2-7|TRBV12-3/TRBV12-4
ASRGDRGYEQY
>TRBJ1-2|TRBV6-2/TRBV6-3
ASSYQSVVLGYT
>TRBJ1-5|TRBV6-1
ASSDGQGGQPQH
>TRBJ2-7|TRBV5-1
ASSPGQGAFYEQY
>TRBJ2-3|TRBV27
ASSTGPISTDTQY
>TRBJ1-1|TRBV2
ASTGAARQAF
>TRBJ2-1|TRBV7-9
ASSPWDRGPYNEQF
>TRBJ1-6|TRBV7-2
ASSWTGRGNSPLH
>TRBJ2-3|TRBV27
ASSLRLAGGDTQY
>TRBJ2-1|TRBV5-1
ASSLGPSSLSYNEQF
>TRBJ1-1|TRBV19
ASQGGSTEAF